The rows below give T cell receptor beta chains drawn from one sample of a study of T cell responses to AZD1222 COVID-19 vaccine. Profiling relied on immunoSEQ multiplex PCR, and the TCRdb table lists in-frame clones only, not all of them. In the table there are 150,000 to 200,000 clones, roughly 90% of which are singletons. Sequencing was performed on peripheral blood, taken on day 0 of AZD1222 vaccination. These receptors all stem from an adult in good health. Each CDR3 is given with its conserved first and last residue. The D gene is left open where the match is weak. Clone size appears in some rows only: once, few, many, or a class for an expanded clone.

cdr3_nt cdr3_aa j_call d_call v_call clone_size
TGTGCCAGTAGTATTGGAACCCCCACCGGGGAGCTGTTTTTT CASSIGTPTGELFF TRBJ2-2 . TRBV19 .
TGTGCCAGCAGTCCGTGGGTAGGGACGGGCAATGAGCAGTTCTTC CASSPWVGTGNEQFF TRBJ2-1 . TRBV6-5 .
TGCGCCAGCAGCCGGGACAGGGTGTATGGCTACACCTTC CASSRDRVYGYTF TRBJ1-2 TRBD1 TRBV10-1 .
TGCAGTGCTAGAGCCGCTCCCTTCGAGTATTTT CSARAAPFEYF TRBJ2-3 . TRBV20-1 once
TGTGCCAGCAGCTTGGGAGGAACTACCTACGAGCAGTACTTC CASSLGGTTYEQYF TRBJ2-7 . TRBV11-2 few
TGCGCCAGCCGGGGCCCGGGACTAGCGGGAGAGGTGGCAGATACGCAGTATTTT CASRGPGLAGEVADTQYF TRBJ2-3 TRBD2 TRBV5-1 .
TGTGCCAGCAGCTTCCATCGTGAGCAGTTCTTC CASSFHREQFF TRBJ2-1 . TRBV11-2 .
TGTGCCAGCAGTTCCCCCCTCGGGTGGTGGGATGGCTACACCTTC CASSSPLGWWDGYTF TRBJ1-2 . TRBV27 .
TGTGCCAGCAGCTCCTCCCGCTCTGGAAACACCATATATTTT CASSSSRSGNTIYF TRBJ1-3 . TRBV5-4 .
TGTGCCAGCAGCCAAGACTTTTATTTTTCACCCCTCCACTTT CASSQDFYFSPLHF TRBJ1-6 . TRBV6-5 .
TGCGCCAGCAGCTCGGGGACAGGGTATTCTGAAGCTTTCTTT CASSSGTGYSEAFF TRBJ1-1 TRBD1 TRBV5-1 .
TGTGCCAGTAGTCTAGGACCTTGGGACGAGCAGTACTTC CASSLGPWDEQYF TRBJ2-7 . TRBV19 .
TGTGCCAGCAGCTTAATGGGGGGCAATCAGCCCCAGCATTTT CASSLMGGNQPQHF TRBJ1-5 . TRBV7-2 few
TGCGCCAGCAGCCAAGGGACAGGGGACACCGGGGAGCTGTTTTTT CASSQGTGDTGELFF TRBJ2-2 TRBD1 TRBV5-1 .
TGTGCCAGCAGCTCAAAGACGACAGGGGGCACCTATGGCTACACCTTC CASSSKTTGGTYGYTF TRBJ1-2 TRBD1 TRBV7-9 .
TGTGCCAGCAGCCGAGGGACGGGCACCGGTGAGCAGTTCTTC CASSRGTGTGEQFF TRBJ2-1 . TRBV3-1/TRBV3-2 .
TGTGCCAGCAGTGAATTAGGTGGGGCCAACGTCCTGACTTTC CASSELGGANVLTF TRBJ2-6 . TRBV25-1 .
TGTGCCAGCAGCTTAATCGGGCAAGAGACCCAGTACTTC CASSLIGQETQYF TRBJ2-5 . TRBV7-9 .
TGTGCCAGCAGCCAAGATCAAATCGGTTACTACGAGCAGTACTTC CASSQDQIGYYEQYF TRBJ2-7 . TRBV4-2 .
TGTGCCAGCAGCTCCTTACTAGCGGGAGACCTCTACGAGCAGTACTTC CASSSLLAGDLYEQYF TRBJ2-7 TRBD2 TRBV5-6 .